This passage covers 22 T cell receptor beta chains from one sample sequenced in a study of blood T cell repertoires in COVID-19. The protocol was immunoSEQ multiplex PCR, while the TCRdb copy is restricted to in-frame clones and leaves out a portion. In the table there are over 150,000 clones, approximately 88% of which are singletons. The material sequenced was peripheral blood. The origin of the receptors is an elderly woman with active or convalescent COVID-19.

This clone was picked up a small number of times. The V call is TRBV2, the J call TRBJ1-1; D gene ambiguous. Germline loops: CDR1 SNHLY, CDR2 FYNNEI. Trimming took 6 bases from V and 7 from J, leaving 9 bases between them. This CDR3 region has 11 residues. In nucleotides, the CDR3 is TGTGCCAGCAGCTTCGCGGGTGAAGCTTTCTTT. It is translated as CASSFAGEAFF.

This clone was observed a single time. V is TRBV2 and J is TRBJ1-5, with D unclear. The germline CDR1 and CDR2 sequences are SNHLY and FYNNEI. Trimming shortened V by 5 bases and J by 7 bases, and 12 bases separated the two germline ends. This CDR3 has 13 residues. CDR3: CASSIAGGQPQHF. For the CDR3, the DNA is TGTGCCAGCAGTATCGCAGGTGGACAGCCCCAGCATTTT.

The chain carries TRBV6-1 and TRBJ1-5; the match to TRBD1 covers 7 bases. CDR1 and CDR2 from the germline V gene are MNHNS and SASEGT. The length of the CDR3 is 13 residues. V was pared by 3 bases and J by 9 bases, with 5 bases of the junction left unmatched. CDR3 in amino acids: CASSEGRQGPQHF. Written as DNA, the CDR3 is TGTGCCAGCAGTGAGGGGCGACAGGGGCCCCAGCATTTT.

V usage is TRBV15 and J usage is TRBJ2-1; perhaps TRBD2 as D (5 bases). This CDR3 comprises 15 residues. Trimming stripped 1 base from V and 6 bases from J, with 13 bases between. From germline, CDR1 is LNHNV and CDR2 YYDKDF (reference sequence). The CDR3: CATSRGGSGFNEQFF. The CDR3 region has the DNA TGTGCCACCAGCAGAGGAGGGTCTGGGTTCAATGAGCAGTTCTTC.

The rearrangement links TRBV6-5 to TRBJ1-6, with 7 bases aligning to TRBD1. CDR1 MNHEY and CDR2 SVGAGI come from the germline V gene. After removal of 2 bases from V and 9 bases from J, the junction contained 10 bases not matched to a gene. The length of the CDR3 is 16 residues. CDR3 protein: CASSYLSGGFGSPLHF. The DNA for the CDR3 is TGTGCCAGCAGTTACCTTTCAGGGGGATTTGGTTCACCCCTCCACTTT.

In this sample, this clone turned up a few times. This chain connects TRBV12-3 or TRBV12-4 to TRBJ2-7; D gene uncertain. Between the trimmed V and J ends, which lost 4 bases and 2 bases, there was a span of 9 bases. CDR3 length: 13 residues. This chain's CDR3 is CASSSRLAYEQYF. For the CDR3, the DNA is TGTGCCAGCAGTTCTAGACTTGCCTACGAGCAGTACTTC.

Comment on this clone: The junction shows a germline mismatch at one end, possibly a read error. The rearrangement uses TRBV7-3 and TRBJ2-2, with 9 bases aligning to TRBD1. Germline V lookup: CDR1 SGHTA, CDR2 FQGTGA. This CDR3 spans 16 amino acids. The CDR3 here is CASSVTGGLGTGELFF. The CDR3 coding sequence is TGTGCCAGCAGCGTAACAGGGGGCTTGGGCACCGGGGAGCTGTTTTTT.

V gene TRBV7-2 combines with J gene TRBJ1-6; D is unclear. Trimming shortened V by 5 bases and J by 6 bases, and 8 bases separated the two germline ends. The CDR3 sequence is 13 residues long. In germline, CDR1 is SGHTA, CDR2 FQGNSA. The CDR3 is CASSGLLNSPLHF. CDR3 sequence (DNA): TGTGCCAGCAGCGGGCTTCTTAATTCACCCCTCCACTTT.

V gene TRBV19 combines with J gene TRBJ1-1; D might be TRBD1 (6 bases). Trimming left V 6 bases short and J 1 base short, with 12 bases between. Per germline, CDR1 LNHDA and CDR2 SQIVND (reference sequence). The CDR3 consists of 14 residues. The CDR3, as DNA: TGTGCCAGTAGCTACGGACAGAGGAACACTGAAGCTTTCTTT. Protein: CASSYGQRNTEAFF.

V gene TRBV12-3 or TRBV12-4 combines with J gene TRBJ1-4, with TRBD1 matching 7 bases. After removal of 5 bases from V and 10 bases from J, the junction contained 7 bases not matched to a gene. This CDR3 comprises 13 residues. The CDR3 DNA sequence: TGTGCCAGCAGTCCGCTACAGGGGAGAAAACTGTTTTTT. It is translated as CASSPLQGRKLFF.

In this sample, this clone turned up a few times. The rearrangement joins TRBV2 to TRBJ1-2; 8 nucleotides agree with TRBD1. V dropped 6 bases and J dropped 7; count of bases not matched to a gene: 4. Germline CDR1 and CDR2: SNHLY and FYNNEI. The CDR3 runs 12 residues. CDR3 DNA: TGTGCCAGCAGAGCAGGGGGCAGTGGCTACACCTTC. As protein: CASRAGGSGYTF.

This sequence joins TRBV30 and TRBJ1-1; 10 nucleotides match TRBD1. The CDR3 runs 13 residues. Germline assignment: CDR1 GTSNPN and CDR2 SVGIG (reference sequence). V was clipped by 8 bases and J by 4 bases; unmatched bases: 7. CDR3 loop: CAGRTGGGTEAFF. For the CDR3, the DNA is TGTGCCGGAAGGACAGGGGGTGGCACTGAAGCTTTCTTT.

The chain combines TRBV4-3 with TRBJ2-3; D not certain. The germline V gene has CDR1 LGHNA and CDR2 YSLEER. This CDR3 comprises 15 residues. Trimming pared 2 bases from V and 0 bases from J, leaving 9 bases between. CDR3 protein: CASSQLSSSTDTQYF. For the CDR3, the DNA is TGCGCCAGCAGCCAACTCAGTTCTAGCACAGATACGCAGTATTTT.

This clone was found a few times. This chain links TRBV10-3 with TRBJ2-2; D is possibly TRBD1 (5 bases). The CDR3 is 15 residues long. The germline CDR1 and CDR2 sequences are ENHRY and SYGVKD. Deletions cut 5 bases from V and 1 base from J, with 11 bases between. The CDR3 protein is CAISWAGLNTGELFF. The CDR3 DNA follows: TGTGCCATCAGTTGGGCAGGGTTGAACACCGGGGAGCTGTTTTTT.

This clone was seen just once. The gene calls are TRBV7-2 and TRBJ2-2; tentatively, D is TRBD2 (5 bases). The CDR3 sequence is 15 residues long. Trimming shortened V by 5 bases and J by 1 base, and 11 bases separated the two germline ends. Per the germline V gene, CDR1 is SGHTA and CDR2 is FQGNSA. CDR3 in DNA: TGTGCCAGCAGCCCCAGACGGGGGAACACCGGGGAGCTGTTTTTT. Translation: CASSPRRGNTGELFF.

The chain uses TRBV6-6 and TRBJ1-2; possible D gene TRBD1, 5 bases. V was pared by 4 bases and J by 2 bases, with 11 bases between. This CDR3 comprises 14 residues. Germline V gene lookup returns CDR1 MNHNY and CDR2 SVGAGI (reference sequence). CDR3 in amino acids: CASSSPGLNYGYTF. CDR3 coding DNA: TGTGCCAGCAGTTCTCCGGGACTGAACTATGGCTACACCTTC.

CDR3 nucleotides: TGTGCCACCAGTGACCCCGGAGGACAGGGAACGGATACGCAGTATTTT. Residues: CATSDPGGQGTDTQYF. The V call is TRBV24-1, the J call TRBJ2-3; TRBD1 aligns across 8 bases. Trimming removed 4 bases from V and 6 bases from J; junction bases left unmatched: 11. The CDR3 contains 16 residues. Germline CDR1 reads KGHDR; CDR2 reads SFDVKD.

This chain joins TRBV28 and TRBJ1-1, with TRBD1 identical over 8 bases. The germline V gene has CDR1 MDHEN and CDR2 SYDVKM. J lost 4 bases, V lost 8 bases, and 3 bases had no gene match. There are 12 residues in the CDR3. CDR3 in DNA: TGTGCCAGCGTTACAGGGGGCACTGAAGCTTTCTTT. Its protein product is CASVTGGTEAFF. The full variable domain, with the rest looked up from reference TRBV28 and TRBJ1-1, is DVKVTQSSRYLVKRTGEKVFLECVQDMDHENMFWYRQDPGLGLRLIYFSYDVKMKEKGDIPEGYSVSREKKERFSLILESASTNQTSMYLCASVTGGTEAFFGQGTRLTVV.

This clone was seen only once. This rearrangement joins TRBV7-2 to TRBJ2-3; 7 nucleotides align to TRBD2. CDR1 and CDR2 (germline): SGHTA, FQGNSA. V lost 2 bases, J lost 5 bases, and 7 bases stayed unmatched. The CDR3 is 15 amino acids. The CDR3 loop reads CASSLFRGGLDTQYF. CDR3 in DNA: TGTGCCAGCAGCTTATTCCGCGGGGGTTTAGATACGCAGTATTTT.

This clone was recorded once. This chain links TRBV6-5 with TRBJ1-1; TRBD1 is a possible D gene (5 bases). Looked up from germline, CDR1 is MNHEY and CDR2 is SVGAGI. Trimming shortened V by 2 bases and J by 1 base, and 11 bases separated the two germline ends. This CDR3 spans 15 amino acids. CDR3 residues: CASSYGWRGNTEAFF. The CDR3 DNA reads TGTGCCAGCAGTTACGGTTGGAGGGGGAACACTGAAGCTTTCTTT.

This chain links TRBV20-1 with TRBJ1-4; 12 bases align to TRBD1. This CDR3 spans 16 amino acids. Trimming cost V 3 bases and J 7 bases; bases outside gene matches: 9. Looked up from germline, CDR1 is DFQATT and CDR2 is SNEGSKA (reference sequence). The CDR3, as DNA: TGCAGTGCTAGTGGGGGACAGGGGGCGTCAACTGAAAAACTGTTTTTT. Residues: CSASGGQGASTEKLFF.

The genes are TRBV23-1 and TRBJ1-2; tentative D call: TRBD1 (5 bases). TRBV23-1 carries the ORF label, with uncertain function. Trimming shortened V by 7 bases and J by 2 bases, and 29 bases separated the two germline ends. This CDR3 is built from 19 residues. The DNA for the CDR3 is TGCGCCAGCAATTCTGGAAGGGAGGACATCCCGTCCCCGAACTATGGCTACACCTTC. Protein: CASNSGREDIPSPNYGYTF.